This T cell receptor beta chain originates from a study of tumor-infiltrating lymphocytes in localized non-small cell lung cancer. Study-level background: From each patient, both tumor and uninvolved lung, non-adjacent to tumor, were sampled.

Method: immunoSEQ multiplex PCR; TCRdb's copy keeps in-frame clones and lacks some. The table records over 10,000 clones, approximately 83% of them present only once. Study findings and constraints: T-cell fraction did not differ between immunotypes IM1 and IM2. TCRbeta sequencing showed higher T cell infiltration in tumors than uninvolved lung.

Germline trimming cut 4 bases from V and 9 bases from J; bases unmatched to any gene: 7. Germline CDR1 and CDR2: SGHRS and YFSETQ. The CDR3 contains 13 residues. Notes on this clone: What it recognizes is unknown.

This sequence joins TRBV5-1 and TRBJ2-1; 7 bases match TRBD1. The sequencing sample was made of uninvolved lung tissue not adjacent to the tumor. This TCR came from a human donor with non-small cell lung cancer. The CDR3 nucleotides are TGCGCCAGCAGCCCGGAAACAGGGGCTGAGCAGTTCTTC. This codes for CASSPETGAEQFF.